Described below is a single T cell receptor beta chain sequence and its context. This sample is drawn from a study of blood T cell repertoires in COVID-19. Profiled with immunoSEQ multiplex PCR; TCRdb holds only in-frame clones, not every one. The sample records 200,000 to 250,000 clones, roughly nine tenths being singletons. Sequenced sample: peripheral blood. This TCR came from a woman between 55 and 75 years old who had recovered from COVID-19.

CDR3 sequence: CASSPPSLSGTRHTQYF. The CDR3 coding sequence is TGTGCCAGCAGTCCCCCATCACTTAGCGGGACCCGACATACGCAGTATTTT. The chain has TRBV7-2 and TRBJ2-3; 8 nucleotides agree with TRBD2. V lost 6 bases, J lost 7 bases, and 18 bases stayed unmatched. CDR1 SGHTA and CDR2 FQGNSA come from the germline V gene. CDR3 length: 17 amino acids.